Given below is one TCR beta chain in context. This sample is drawn from a study of blood T cell repertoires in COVID-19. Background on the study: Both acute and convalescent COVID-19 samples were obtained from the United States, Italy and Spain. Sources were T cells, B-cell-depleted T cells, or PBMCs; the material itself was cDNA or gDNA.

The CDR3 contains 14 residues. The germline CDR1 and CDR2 sequences are MGHRA and YSYEKL. Trimming pared 1 base from V and 2 bases from J, leaving 8 bases between. Seattle patients were enrolled while actively infected and followed longitudinally. Per the original methods: Quantification of nucleated cells was approximated via reference gene primer amplification. The table came from immunoSEQ multiplex PCR; TCRdb's copy has only in-frame clones and leaves some out. The V and J calls and the clone size are those of that table, but D and trimming were determined from the DNA. The sample lists 250,000 to 350,000 clones, 90% occurring once.

Material: peripheral blood. The rearrangement joins TRBV4-1 to TRBJ1-1; D gene unclear. The sequence came from a woman aged 25 to 39 with COVID-19, enrolled during active disease. The CDR3 coding sequence is TGCGCCAGCAGCCAAGGCCAGTATAACACTGAAGCTTTCTTT. This codes for CASSQGQYNTEAFF.